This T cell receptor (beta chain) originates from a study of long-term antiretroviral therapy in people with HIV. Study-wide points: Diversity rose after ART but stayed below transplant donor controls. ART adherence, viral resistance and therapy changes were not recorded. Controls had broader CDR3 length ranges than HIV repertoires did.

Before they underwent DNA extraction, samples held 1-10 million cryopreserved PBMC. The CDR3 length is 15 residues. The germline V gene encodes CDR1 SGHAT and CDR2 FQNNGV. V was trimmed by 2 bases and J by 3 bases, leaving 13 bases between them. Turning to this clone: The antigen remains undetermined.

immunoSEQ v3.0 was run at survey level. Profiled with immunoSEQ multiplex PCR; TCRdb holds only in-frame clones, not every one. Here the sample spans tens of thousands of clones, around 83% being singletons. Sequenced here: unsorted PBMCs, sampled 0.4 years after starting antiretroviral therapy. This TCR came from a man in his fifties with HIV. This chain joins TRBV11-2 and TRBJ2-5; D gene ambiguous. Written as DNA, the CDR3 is TGTGCCAGCAGCTTATTACCCTGGGCGAAAGAGACCCAGTACTTC. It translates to CASSLLPWAKETQYF. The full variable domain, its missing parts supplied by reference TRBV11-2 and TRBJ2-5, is EAGVAQSPRYKIIEKRQSVAFWCNPISGHATLYWYQQILGQGPKLLIQFQNNGVVDDSQLPKDRFSAERLKGVDSTLKIQPAKLEDSAVYLCASSLLPWAKETQYFGPGTRLLVL.